This is a list of T cell receptor beta chains from one sample in a study. TCRdb itself ran the reads through MiXCR, one entry per CDR3 protein. The sample has about 4,100 distinct CDR3 sequences, about 10% seen once. Sequenced: CD4+ T cells from synovial fluid. Receptors originate from a human donor with rheumatoid arthritis. The CDR3 runs from the conserved cysteine through the conserved F or W. A D gene is named only where the DNA matches it firmly. Some rows have no size entry. The others give once, few or many, or a class for an expanded clone.

J gene	V gene	D gene	clone size	CDR3 protein	CDR3 DNA
TRBJ1-5	TRBV18	.	many	CASSPTGGGNQPQHF	TGTGCCAGCTCACCAACCGGTGGTGGCAATCAGCCCCAGCATTTT
TRBJ2-2	TRBV7-9	.	few	CASSGQSNTGELFF	TGTGCCAGCAGCGGACAGTCGAACACCGGGGAGCTGTTTTTT
TRBJ2-7	TRBV20-1	TRBD2	medium-sized	CSARDQLAGAEQYF	TGCAGTGCTAGAGATCAGCTAGCGGGAGCCGAGCAGTACTTC
TRBJ2-2	TRBV10-3	.	.	CAISDPGRSNTGELFF	TGTGCCATCAGTGACCCGGGACGGTCGAACACCGGGGAGCTGTTTTTT
TRBJ1-5	TRBV30	.	many	CAWSVGQGGNQPQHF	TGTGCCTGGAGTGTAGGGCAGGGCGGCAATCAGCCCCAGCATTTT
TRBJ1-2	TRBV7-9	.	many	CASSFPTGGNYGYTF	TGTGCCAGCAGCTTCCCGACTGGGGGTAACTATGGCTACACCTTC
TRBJ1-1	TRBV5-1	.	medium-sized	CASSLEAQVPTEAFF	TGCGCCAGCAGCTTGGAGGCGCAGGTACCCACTGAAGCTTTCTTT
TRBJ2-1	TRBV2	.	.	CASSSREWGEQFF	TGTGCCAGCAGTTCCCGGGAGTGGGGTGAGCAGTTCTTC
TRBJ2-7	TRBV5-1	.	large	CASSLPDSPYEQYF	TGCGCCAGCAGCTTGCCGGACAGTCCCTACGAGCAGTACTTC
TRBJ2-5	TRBV7-2	TRBD2	medium-sized	CASSRRTSGGGETQYF	TGTGCCAGCAGCCGAAGGACTAGCGGAGGGGGAGAGACCCAGTACTTC
TRBJ2-1	TRBV3-1	.	many	CASSQAGYSYNEQFF	TGTGCCAGCAGCCAAGCAGGGTATTCCTACAATGAGCAGTTCTTC